This TCR beta chain is from a study of T cell repertoires in cytomegalovirus infection. About the study: CMV infection plus the matching HLA type was flagged by public TCR beta signatures. Study results and limitations: Clonotypes of TCR beta that were HLA-C-restricted and CMV-specific dominated the ex vivo response.

V gave up 5 bases and J gave up 5 bases; unmatched junction bases: 7. CDR1 and CDR2 (germline): SEHNR, FQNEAQ (reference sequence). The CDR3 runs to 15 residues. This clonotype was seen many times. What it recognizes is unknown. TCRdb called the reads again in MiXCR, with one record for every CDR3 protein. The sample lists approximately 500,000 distinct CDR3 sequences; more than 15% were seen once. The sample taken for sequencing was CD8+ T cells from PBMCs. The sequence came from a human donor in good health (CMV status not recorded). Some clones in this sample may be carry-over from other donors' samples. J is TRBJ2-5 and V is TRBV7-9; 11 bases fit TRBD1. CDR3 sequence reads: CASSDGQGAWETQYF. CDR3 sequence (DNA): TGTGCCAGCAGCGACGGACAGGGGGCATGGGAGACCCAGTACTTC.